This TCR beta chain was recorded in a study of identical twins. Broader study findings: For out-of-frame beta sequences, excess twin sharing was weaker.

A universal primer binding site was introduced by template switching. The final cDNA contained unique molecular identifiers. MiXCR was run by TCRdb on the 5' RACE reads, yielding one entry per CDR3 protein. Here the sample spans 540,000 or so distinct CDR3 sequences, 20% to 25% being singletons. Every donor was a healthy Caucasian. In its sample, this clonotype was seen a few times. What it recognizes is unknown. The germline gives CDR1 LGHDT, CDR2 YNNKEL (reference sequence). CDR3 length: 16 residues. Losses at the gene ends were 2 bases for V and 4 bases for J; bases not matched to a gene: 2. This same sample was also taken into another study, of yellow fever vaccine responses in identical twins.

This TCR derives from a woman younger than 30 in good health. The chain uses TRBV3-1 and TRBJ2-2; 12 nucleotides align to TRBD2. The sequenced material came from CD4+ T cells sorted from blood. As DNA, the CDR3 is TGTGCCAGCAGCCAACTAGCGGGGGGGGTCACCGGGGAGCTGTTTTTT. This codes for CASSQLAGGVTGELFF.